The source of this TCR beta chain is a study of OX40 agonist ivuxolimab in advanced cancers. Study results and limitations: Part of the nonresponder group also had normalized T-cell clonal expansion that was low.

The assay was immunoSEQ multiplex PCR, and TCRdb's table has in-frame clones only and misses some. Of approximately 40,000 clones in the sample, just under 90% are singletons; the top ten hold about 5.5%. Individuals having autoimmune disease history or systemic immunosuppression were not enrolled. Remarks on this clone: The target antigen is unknown.

The CDR3 is 14 amino acids. CDR1 and CDR2 (germline): SEHNR, FQNEAQ (reference sequence). V lost 1 base, J lost 14 bases, and 9 bases stayed unmatched. The TCR comes from an adult with an advanced solid tumor such as melanoma, head and neck, liver or kidney cancer. J is TRBJ1-4 and V is TRBV7-9; 8 bases are a match to TRBD1. The sample here was CD4+ or CD8+ T cells sorted from blood, taken in a trial of the OX40 agonist ivuxolimab. The CDR3 loop is CASSLDYTDRALFF. The CDR3 DNA sequence: TGTGCCAGCAGCTTAGATTATACGGACAGGGCGCTGTTTTTT. Together with reference TRBV7-9 and TRBJ1-4, the CDR3 gives the full variable domain: DTGVSQNPRHKITKRGQNVTFRCDPISEHNRLYWYRQTLGQGPEFLTYFQNEAQLEKSRLLSDRFSAERPKGSFSTLEIQRTEQGDSAMYLCASSLDYTDRALFFGSGTQLSVL.